Listed below are T cell receptor beta chains from one sample, sequenced in a study of T cells in Graves' hyperthyroidism and ophthalmopathy. TCRdb reanalysed the multiplex PCR reads using MiXCR and keeps one entry per CDR3 protein. The repertoire consists of 390,000 or so distinct CDR3 sequences, with approximately 14% occurring once and the leading ten covering 13%. Sequencing input: blood. The receptors stem from a man aged 18-30 years with Graves' ophthalmopathy. CDR3s include the opening cysteine and the closing phenylalanine or tryptophan. Each record gives: clone size, D gene, J gene, V gene, CDR3 DNA, CDR3 protein. A D gene is named only where the DNA matches it firmly. Clone size is not always given. Where it is, it says once, few, many or a class for expanded clones.

clone_size: once
d_call: TRBD2
j_call: TRBJ2-2
v_call: TRBV6-1
cdr3_nt: TGTGCCAGCACCCCGGGACTAGCGGGGGGTAGATACGGCGGGGAGCTGTTTTTT
cdr3_aa: CASTPGLAGGRYGGELFF

clone_size: many
d_call: TRBD1
j_call: TRBJ2-7
v_call: TRBV12-3/TRBV12-4
cdr3_nt: TGTGCCAGCAGTAGCCTCGACAGGGACTCCTACGAGCAGTACTTC
cdr3_aa: CASSSLDRDSYEQYF

clone_size: many
d_call: TRBD2
j_call: TRBJ2-1
v_call: TRBV18
cdr3_nt: TGTGCCAGCTCCCCGGGGGGGGGCCCTAAGGAGCAGTTCTTC
cdr3_aa: CASSPGGGPKEQFF

clone_size: many
d_call: TRBD2
j_call: TRBJ2-7
v_call: TRBV6-2/TRBV6-3
cdr3_nt: TGTGCCAGCAGTTCAATGACTAGCGGGACGTTCTCCTACGAGCAGTACTTC
cdr3_aa: CASSSMTSGTFSYEQYF

clone_size: many
d_call: -
j_call: TRBJ2-7
v_call: TRBV7-2
cdr3_nt: TGTGCCAGCAGCTTAGACGGGGTAGGCTACGAGCAGTACTTC
cdr3_aa: CASSLDGVGYEQYF

clone_size: -
d_call: -
j_call: TRBJ2-6
v_call: TRBV6-1
cdr3_nt: TGTGCCAGCAGTCACGTCACAGGGTCTGGGGCCAACGTCCTGACTTTC
cdr3_aa: CASSHVTGSGANVLTF

clone_size: -
d_call: -
j_call: TRBJ2-1
v_call: TRBV4-2
cdr3_nt: TGTGCCAGCAGCCAAGATTTTGGGAGAGTCTTCTCGGGTAATGAGCAGTTCTTC
cdr3_aa: CASSQDFGRVFSGNEQFF

clone_size: many
d_call: TRBD1
j_call: TRBJ1-3
v_call: TRBV18
cdr3_nt: TGTGCCAGCTCCCAGGGACAGCTCGGAAACACCATATATTTT
cdr3_aa: CASSQGQLGNTIYF

clone_size: -
d_call: -
j_call: TRBJ1-5
v_call: TRBV4-1
cdr3_nt: TGCGCCAGCAGCCAAAACCTAGGAAAGCCCCAGCATTTT
cdr3_aa: CASSQNLGKPQHF

clone_size: -
d_call: TRBD2
j_call: TRBJ2-7
v_call: TRBV20-1
cdr3_nt: TGCAGTGCAAGGAATTGGCCTAGCGGGAACGAGCAGTACTTC
cdr3_aa: CSARNWPSGNEQYF

clone_size: -
d_call: -
j_call: TRBJ2-1
v_call: TRBV11-1
cdr3_nt: TGTGCCAGCAGCTTGGGGGTTAGGAATGAGCAGTTCTTC
cdr3_aa: CASSLGVRNEQFF

clone_size: few
d_call: TRBD2
j_call: TRBJ2-2
v_call: TRBV27
cdr3_nt: TGTGCCAGCAACCCGGGAGGGACCGAGGAGCTGTTTTTT
cdr3_aa: CASNPGGTEELFF

clone_size: few
d_call: -
j_call: TRBJ2-2
v_call: TRBV3-1
cdr3_nt: TGTGCCAGCAGCCTTGGGAATTTCGCGGGGGAGCTGTTTTTT
cdr3_aa: CASSLGNFAGELFF

clone_size: many
d_call: TRBD1
j_call: TRBJ2-2
v_call: TRBV2
cdr3_nt: TGTGCCAGCAGTGCACCCAGGGGGCGCGGCACCGGGGAGCTGTTTTTT
cdr3_aa: CASSAPRGRGTGELFF

clone_size: many
d_call: TRBD1
j_call: TRBJ1-3
v_call: TRBV9
cdr3_nt: TGTGCCAGCAGCAAGGGACAGGGCCGAAGTGACACCATATATTTT
cdr3_aa: CASSKGQGRSDTIYF

clone_size: many
d_call: -
j_call: TRBJ1-6
v_call: TRBV6-1
cdr3_nt: TGTGCCAGCAGCGGTGGCTTCTTTAATTCACCCCTCCACTTT
cdr3_aa: CASSGGFFNSPLHF

clone_size: many
d_call: -
j_call: TRBJ1-1
v_call: TRBV12-3/TRBV12-4
cdr3_nt: TGTGCCAGCAGTTTAGAGGGCAGAGGAAGAGCTTTCTTT
cdr3_aa: CASSLEGRGRAFF

clone_size: -
d_call: -
j_call: TRBJ1-1
v_call: TRBV27
cdr3_nt: TGTGCCAGCAGTCCCCGGACTGGGGACGATGAAGCTTTCTTT
cdr3_aa: CASSPRTGDDEAFF

clone_size: many
d_call: -
j_call: TRBJ2-1
v_call: TRBV6-5
cdr3_nt: TGTGCCAGCAGTTACGGCAGGGGCTGGGACAATGAGCAGTTCTTC
cdr3_aa: CASSYGRGWDNEQFF

clone_size: many
d_call: -
j_call: TRBJ1-2
v_call: TRBV29-1
cdr3_nt: TGCAGCGTTGTCGCAGGTGGGAACTATGGCTACACCTTC
cdr3_aa: CSVVAGGNYGYTF

clone_size: few
d_call: TRBD1
j_call: TRBJ1-4
v_call: TRBV29-1
cdr3_nt: TGCAGCGTGGCTGACAGGGCTAATGAAAAACTGTTTTTT
cdr3_aa: CSVADRANEKLFF

clone_size: many
d_call: -
j_call: TRBJ2-5
v_call: TRBV5-6
cdr3_nt: TGTGCCAGCAGCTTGTTAGGGGAGGAGACCCAGTACTTC
cdr3_aa: CASSLLGEETQYF

clone_size: many
d_call: TRBD2
j_call: TRBJ2-5
v_call: TRBV12-3/TRBV12-4
cdr3_nt: TGTGCCAGCAGTTTTGGGCTAGCGGTTCGGGAGACCCAGTACTTC
cdr3_aa: CASSFGLAVRETQYF

clone_size: many
d_call: -
j_call: TRBJ2-7
v_call: TRBV11-2
cdr3_nt: TGTGCCAGCAGCTTAATGGGATTGAGCTCCTACGAGCAGTACTTC
cdr3_aa: CASSLMGLSSYEQYF

clone_size: many
d_call: -
j_call: TRBJ2-2
v_call: TRBV12-3/TRBV12-4
cdr3_nt: TGTGCCAGCACCTTACCACGGGGCGCGAACACCGGGGAGCTGTTTTTT
cdr3_aa: CASTLPRGANTGELFF

clone_size: many
d_call: -
j_call: TRBJ1-5
v_call: TRBV6-2/TRBV6-3
cdr3_nt: TGTGCCAGCAGTTACGCCCAGGTTCGGAGCAATCAGCCCCAGCATTTT
cdr3_aa: CASSYAQVRSNQPQHF

clone_size: many
d_call: -
j_call: TRBJ2-7
v_call: TRBV11-2
cdr3_nt: TGTGCCAGCCGGAAAATCGGGAAGGGAAACGAGCAGTACTTC
cdr3_aa: CASRKIGKGNEQYF

clone_size: few
d_call: -
j_call: TRBJ2-1
v_call: TRBV19
cdr3_nt: TGTGCCAGTAGTATCTCCCGGGGCGAGACCAATGAGCAGTTCTTC
cdr3_aa: CASSISRGETNEQFF

clone_size: -
d_call: TRBD2
j_call: TRBJ2-5
v_call: TRBV15
cdr3_nt: TGTGCCACCAGCAGATATTACCGGGAGGGCCGGTCGGAGACCCAGTACTTC
cdr3_aa: CATSRYYREGRSETQYF

clone_size: many
d_call: -
j_call: TRBJ2-3
v_call: TRBV20-1
cdr3_nt: TGCAGTGCGGTGAATACAGATACGCAGTATTTT
cdr3_aa: CSAVNTDTQYF

clone_size: many
d_call: -
j_call: TRBJ2-4
v_call: TRBV6-1
cdr3_nt: TGTGCCAGCAGTGCCGGGACATCCACTATTCAGTACTTC
cdr3_aa: CASSAGTSTIQYF

clone_size: many
d_call: -
j_call: TRBJ2-1
v_call: TRBV12-3/TRBV12-4
cdr3_nt: TGTGCCAGCAGGGGAGATGTGTATGAGCAGTTCTTC
cdr3_aa: CASRGDVYEQFF

clone_size: -
d_call: -
j_call: TRBJ1-1
v_call: TRBV11-1
cdr3_nt: TGTGCCAGCAGCTATTATCGCAGGTTGAACACTGAAGCTTTCTTT
cdr3_aa: CASSYYRRLNTEAFF

clone_size: many
d_call: TRBD2
j_call: TRBJ2-3
v_call: TRBV18
cdr3_nt: TGTGCCAGCTCATCGAGGACTAGCGGAGCTACAGATACGCAGTATTTT
cdr3_aa: CASSSRTSGATDTQYF

clone_size: few
d_call: -
j_call: TRBJ2-3
v_call: TRBV19
cdr3_nt: TGTGCCAGTAGTATAGATTGGCCAACAGATACGCAGTATTTT
cdr3_aa: CASSIDWPTDTQYF

clone_size: many
d_call: TRBD2
j_call: TRBJ2-7
v_call: TRBV27
cdr3_nt: TGTGCCAGCAGTTTCCGACTAGCGGGAGCGACCTACGAGCAGTACTTC
cdr3_aa: CASSFRLAGATYEQYF

clone_size: many
d_call: TRBD1
j_call: TRBJ1-4
v_call: TRBV3-1
cdr3_nt: TGTGCCAGCAGCCAAGACTCGGGACAGGGGGTTGCAACTAATGAAAAACTGTTTTTT
cdr3_aa: CASSQDSGQGVATNEKLFF

clone_size: -
d_call: -
j_call: TRBJ2-5
v_call: TRBV4-2
cdr3_nt: TGTGCCAGCAGCCAAACTGGGGGGGGGGCCGAGTTGGCGGAGACCCAGTACTTC
cdr3_aa: CASSQTGGGAELAETQYF

clone_size: few
d_call: TRBD2
j_call: TRBJ2-7
v_call: TRBV7-9
cdr3_nt: TGTGCCAGCAGCTTTGGGACTAGCGGCTACGAGCGGTACTTC
cdr3_aa: CASSFGTSGYERYF

clone_size: -
d_call: -
j_call: TRBJ2-3
v_call: TRBV12-3/TRBV12-4
cdr3_nt: TGTGCCAGCAGTTTAGGGCAGGGAATAGATACGCAGTATTTT
cdr3_aa: CASSLGQGIDTQYF

clone_size: many
d_call: -
j_call: TRBJ1-5
v_call: TRBV2
cdr3_nt: TGTGCCAGCAAAAGGACGGTTAATCAGCCCCAGCATTTT
cdr3_aa: CASKRTVNQPQHF

clone_size: few
d_call: TRBD2
j_call: TRBJ2-5
v_call: TRBV6-5
cdr3_nt: TGTGCCAGCAGTTACGCCGGGACTAGCGGGAGTTTAACCCAGTACTTC
cdr3_aa: CASSYAGTSGSLTQYF

clone_size: many
d_call: TRBD1
j_call: TRBJ2-7
v_call: TRBV5-1
cdr3_nt: TGCGCCAGCAGCCGAGGTGGGACAGGGCCCTACGAGCAGTACTTC
cdr3_aa: CASSRGGTGPYEQYF

clone_size: many
d_call: -
j_call: TRBJ2-7
v_call: TRBV7-2
cdr3_nt: TGTGCCAGCAGCTTGTGGGGCCCCCTTTCTGGCGAGCAGTACTTC
cdr3_aa: CASSLWGPLSGEQYF

clone_size: -
d_call: TRBD2
j_call: TRBJ2-1
v_call: TRBV27
cdr3_nt: TGTGCCAGCAGTTTGCGAGCGGGGGACTCCTACAATGAGCAGTTCTTC
cdr3_aa: CASSLRAGDSYNEQFF

clone_size: many
d_call: -
j_call: TRBJ2-3
v_call: TRBV30
cdr3_nt: TGTGCCTGGAAGCCCGGACAGAGCACAGATACGCAGTATTTT
cdr3_aa: CAWKPGQSTDTQYF

clone_size: many
d_call: -
j_call: TRBJ1-1
v_call: TRBV28
cdr3_nt: TGTGCCAGCAGGGACCCGAACTGGAACACTGAAGCTTTCTTT
cdr3_aa: CASRDPNWNTEAFF

clone_size: -
d_call: TRBD2
j_call: TRBJ2-5
v_call: TRBV7-3
cdr3_nt: TGTGCCAGCAGCTTCCTAGCGGGGAAGGGGCGAGAGACCCAGTACTTC
cdr3_aa: CASSFLAGKGRETQYF

clone_size: -
d_call: -
j_call: TRBJ2-1
v_call: TRBV4-1
cdr3_nt: TGCGCCAGCGGCCCCGGGGTAAAGAACAATGAGCAGTTCTTC
cdr3_aa: CASGPGVKNNEQFF

clone_size: many
d_call: -
j_call: TRBJ2-5
v_call: TRBV5-5
cdr3_nt: TGTGCCAGCAGGAAGCAGGGTGCGGAGACCCAGTACTTC
cdr3_aa: CASRKQGAETQYF

clone_size: many
d_call: TRBD2
j_call: TRBJ2-7
v_call: TRBV6-2/TRBV6-3
cdr3_nt: TGTGCCAGCAGTTACAGCAGAGAGACTAGCGGGATTTACTCCTACGAGCAGTACTTC
cdr3_aa: CASSYSRETSGIYSYEQYF

clone_size: many
d_call: -
j_call: TRBJ2-5
v_call: TRBV20-1
cdr3_nt: TGCAGTGCTCCTACCCAGGGGCACTCGGAGACCCAGTACTTC
cdr3_aa: CSAPTQGHSETQYF

clone_size: many
d_call: TRBD2
j_call: TRBJ2-7
v_call: TRBV3-1
cdr3_nt: TGTGCCAGCACCCAGACTAGCGGGAGGGCCTACGAGCAGTACTTC
cdr3_aa: CASTQTSGRAYEQYF

clone_size: -
d_call: -
j_call: TRBJ1-4
v_call: TRBV5-1
cdr3_nt: TGCGCCAGCAGCTTGGGTTGGGGGCAAGCTAATGAAAAACTGTTTTTT
cdr3_aa: CASSLGWGQANEKLFF

clone_size: many
d_call: -
j_call: TRBJ1-3
v_call: TRBV3-1
cdr3_nt: TGTGCCAGCAGCCAGGACACCTACTCTGGAAACACCATATATTTT
cdr3_aa: CASSQDTYSGNTIYF

clone_size: few
d_call: -
j_call: TRBJ2-5
v_call: TRBV29-1
cdr3_nt: TGCAGCGTTGCCCCCAGTACTTGGACCCAGTACTTC
cdr3_aa: CSVAPSTWTQYF

clone_size: few
d_call: -
j_call: TRBJ1-6
v_call: TRBV4-1
cdr3_nt: TGCGCCAGCAGCCAAGACCGGGGTAGACCTTCACCCCTCCACTTT
cdr3_aa: CASSQDRGRPSPLHF

clone_size: many
d_call: TRBD2
j_call: TRBJ2-1
v_call: TRBV12-3/TRBV12-4
cdr3_nt: TGTGCCAGCAGTTCTTGGACTAGCGGGGCTTACAATGAGCAGTTCTTC
cdr3_aa: CASSSWTSGAYNEQFF

clone_size: many
d_call: -
j_call: TRBJ1-6
v_call: TRBV5-6
cdr3_nt: TGTGCCAGCAGTCTCGAACTTAATTCACCCCTCCACTTT
cdr3_aa: CASSLELNSPLHF

clone_size: many
d_call: TRBD2
j_call: TRBJ2-1
v_call: TRBV5-1
cdr3_nt: TGCGCCAGCAGCTACAGCGGGGTTCCCTACAATGAGCAGTTCTTC
cdr3_aa: CASSYSGVPYNEQFF